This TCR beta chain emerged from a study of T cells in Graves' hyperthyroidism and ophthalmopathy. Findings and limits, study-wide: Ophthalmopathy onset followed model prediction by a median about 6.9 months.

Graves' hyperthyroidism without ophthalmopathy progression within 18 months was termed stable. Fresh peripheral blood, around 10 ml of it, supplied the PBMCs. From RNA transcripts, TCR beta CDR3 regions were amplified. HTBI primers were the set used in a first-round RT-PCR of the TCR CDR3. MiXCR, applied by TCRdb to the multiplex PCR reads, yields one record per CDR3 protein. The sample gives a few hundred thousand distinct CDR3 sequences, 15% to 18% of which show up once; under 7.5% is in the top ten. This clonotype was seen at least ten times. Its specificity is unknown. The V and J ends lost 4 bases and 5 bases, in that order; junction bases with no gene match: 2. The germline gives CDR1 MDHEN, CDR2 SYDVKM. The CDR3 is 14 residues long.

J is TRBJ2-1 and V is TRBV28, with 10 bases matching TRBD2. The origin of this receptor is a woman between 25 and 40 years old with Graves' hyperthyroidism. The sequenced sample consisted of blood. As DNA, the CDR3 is TGTGCCAGCAGTTCCGGACTAGCGGACAATGAGCAGTTCTTC. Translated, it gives CASSSGLADNEQFF.